This record concerns one T cell receptor beta chain sequence. Its specificity is unknown. Using its own MiXCR run on the PCR reads, TCRdb lists one record per CDR3 protein. The sample lists fewer than 350,000 distinct CDR3 sequences, 24% occurring once. The entry originates in a study of molecular identifiers for immune sequencing clone quantification. About the research overall: Split five ways in replicates, RNA from approximately 20,000 or 98,000 naive CD8 cells had four portions sequenced. Study outcomes and limitations: Same-barcode identical TCR molecules could make highly expanded clones look smaller than they are. Clones above 20 RNA copies held over 97% of effector molecules, under 1% in naive cells.

CDR3 size: 13 residues. The ends were cut back, 1 base at V and 3 bases at J, with 5 bases in the middle. CDR1 is SGHTA, CDR2 FQGTGA, per germline. The receptor was derived from a human donor in good health. Some libraries in this study had Jurkat cell RNA spiked in. Sequencing used naive CD8+ T cells from blood, with Jurkat cell RNA spiked in. The subset here: FACS-sorted CD8+CD4-CCR7+CD45RA+ naive T cells. The chain recombines TRBV7-3 with TRBJ2-3; no clear D gene. CDR3 sequence reads: CASSLKLTDTQYF. For the CDR3, the DNA is TGTGCCAGCAGCTTAAAGTTGACAGATACGCAGTATTTT.